The rows below give T cell receptor beta chains drawn from one sample of a study of blood T cell repertoires in COVID-19. The method was immunoSEQ multiplex PCR; TCRdb's version includes in-frame clones alone and lacks a portion of them. The table records under 200,000 clones, 70% to 90% of them present only once. What was sequenced was peripheral blood. The receptors originated from an older woman with COVID-19, enrolled during active disease. CDR3s include the opening cysteine and the closing phenylalanine or tryptophan. D genes are given only for firm matches. Some rows mark clone size as missing; the rest say once, few, many or name a class of expanded clone.

CASSPTTPNTEAFF | TGCGCCAGCAGCCCTACTACCCCGAACACTGAAGCTTTCTTT | TRBV5-1 | - | TRBJ1-1 | -
CASSLGGTANEQFF | TGTGCCAGCAGCTTAGGGGGGACTGCGAATGAGCAGTTCTTC | TRBV11-3 | - | TRBJ2-1 | -
CASSPAGANTEAFF | TGTGCCAGCTCACCAGCAGGGGCGAACACTGAAGCTTTCTTT | TRBV18 | - | TRBJ1-1 | -
CASSLTQGHGDQPQHF | TGTGCCAGCTCATTAACCCAGGGGCATGGAGATCAGCCCCAGCATTTT | TRBV18 | - | TRBJ1-5 | -
CARRSRRGRGNTIYF | TGTGCCAGAAGAAGTCGCAGGGGGCGCGGAAACACCATATATTTT | TRBV9 | TRBD1 | TRBJ1-3 | many
CASSTRQGYGYTF | TGTGCCAGCAGCACCCGACAGGGATATGGCTACACCTTC | TRBV7-2 | TRBD1 | TRBJ1-2 | -
CASSFSGTGYEKLFF | TGTGCCAGTAGTTTCTCCGGGACAGGATATGAAAAACTGTTTTTT | TRBV19 | TRBD1 | TRBJ1-4 | few
CAWSREGGYSPLHF | TGTGCCTGGAGTCGGGAAGGGGGCTATTCACCCCTCCACTTT | TRBV30 | TRBD1 | TRBJ1-6 | -
CASSQDDYEKLFF | TGTGCCAGCAGCCAAGATGACTATGAAAAACTGTTTTTT | TRBV4-2 | - | TRBJ1-4 | -
CASILAGDYNEQFF | TGTGCCAGCATACTAGCGGGGGACTACAATGAGCAGTTCTTC | TRBV2 | TRBD2 | TRBJ2-1 | -
CASSLTGTGTEKLFF | TGTGCCAGCAGCTTAACAGGGACAGGGACCGAAAAACTGTTTTTT | TRBV7-3 | TRBD1 | TRBJ1-4 | once
CASSDQGRLFAFF | TGTGCCAGTAGTGACCAGGGAAGGTTGTTTGCTTTCTTT | TRBV19 | - | TRBJ1-1 | -
CAWGRDQPQHF | TGTGCCTGGGGGAGGGATCAGCCCCAGCATTTT | TRBV30 | - | TRBJ1-5 | few
CASSQDPGISYNEQFF | TGTGCCAGCAGCCAAGATCCAGGGATCTCCTACAATGAGCAGTTCTTC | TRBV4-2 | - | TRBJ2-1 | -
CATSDSWANYGYTF | TGTGCCACCAGTGATTCCTGGGCAAACTATGGCTACACCTTC | TRBV24-1 | - | TRBJ1-2 | -
CASSPLRAANTEAFF | TGTGCCAGCTCACCCCTGAGGGCGGCGAACACTGAAGCTTTCTTT | TRBV18 | - | TRBJ1-1 | few
CASSQRGRVEAFF | TGTGCCAGCAGCCAGAGGGGGCGGGTAGAAGCTTTCTTT | TRBV14 | TRBD1 | TRBJ1-1 | few
CASSLEAGGSNEQFF | TGCGCCAGCAGCTTGGAAGCAGGGGGCTCAAATGAGCAGTTCTTC | TRBV5-1 | TRBD1 | TRBJ2-1 | -
CASGLVRSGSYEQYF | TGTGCTAGTGGTTTGGTCAGGAGCGGATCTTACGAGCAGTACTTC | TRBV12-5 | - | TRBJ2-7 | -
CASSVGDRLMNTEAFF | TGCGCCAGCAGCGTGGGGGACAGACTCATGAACACTGAAGCTTTCTTT | TRBV5-1 | TRBD1 | TRBJ1-1 | -
CASSPQGLLSTEAFF | TGTGCCAGCAGTCCCCAGGGGCTGCTGAGCACTGAAGCTTTCTTT | TRBV6-6 | - | TRBJ1-1 | -
CASSLEGRGYGYTF | TGCGCCAGCAGCTTGGAAGGGCGCGGGTATGGCTACACCTTC | TRBV5-1 | - | TRBJ1-2 | -
CASSILNSQETQYF | TGTGCCAGTAGTATTCTGAACAGCCAAGAGACCCAGTACTTC | TRBV19 | - | TRBJ2-5 | -
CASSPVGSAGYNEQFF | TGTGCCAGCAGCCCAGTGGGTAGCGCCGGCTACAATGAGCAGTTCTTC | TRBV11-2 | - | TRBJ2-1 | -
CSASASGAGTNEKLFF | TGCAGTGCTAGTGCCTCAGGGGCAGGCACAAATGAAAAACTGTTTTTT | TRBV20-1 | - | TRBJ1-4 | -
CASSEAGAFNQPQHF | TGTGCCAGCAGTGAAGCGGGGGCCTTCAATCAGCCCCAGCATTTT | TRBV25-1 | - | TRBJ1-5 | -
CASSYLGTSIEQYF | TGTGCCAGCAGCTACTTAGGGACTAGCATCGAGCAGTACTTC | TRBV9 | TRBD2 | TRBJ2-7 | once
CASSLRTGGQETQYF | TGTGCCAGCAGCTTGAGGACAGGGGGCCAAGAGACCCAGTACTTC | TRBV5-4 | TRBD1 | TRBJ2-5 | few
CALLGQAGNQPQHF | TGTGCCTTGCTGGGACAGGCTGGCAATCAGCCCCAGCATTTT | TRBV24-1 | TRBD1 | TRBJ1-5 | -